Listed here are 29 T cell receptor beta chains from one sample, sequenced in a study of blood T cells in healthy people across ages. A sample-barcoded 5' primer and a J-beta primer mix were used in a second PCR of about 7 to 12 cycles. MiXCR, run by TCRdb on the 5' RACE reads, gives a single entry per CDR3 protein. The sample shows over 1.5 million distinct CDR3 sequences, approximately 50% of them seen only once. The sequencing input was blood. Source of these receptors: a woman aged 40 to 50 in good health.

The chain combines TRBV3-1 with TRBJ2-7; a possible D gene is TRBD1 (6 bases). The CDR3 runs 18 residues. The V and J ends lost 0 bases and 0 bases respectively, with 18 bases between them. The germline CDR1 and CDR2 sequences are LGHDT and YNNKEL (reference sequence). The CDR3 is CASSQDRFKRDNSYEQYF. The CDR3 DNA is TGTGCCAGCAGCCAAGATCGTTTCAAACGGGACAACTCCTACGAGCAGTACTTC.

The CDR3 nucleotides read TGTGCCAGCAGCCCCCATACTGGACTTGCGGGGGGTCTCGGCAATGAGCAGTTCTTC. Protein product: CASSPHTGLAGGLGNEQFF. This rearrangement joins TRBV14 to TRBJ2-1; TRBD2 matches at 8 bases. This CDR3 spans 19 amino acids. Unmatched junction bases numbered 20, after V lost 4 bases and J lost 6 bases. Per the germline V gene, CDR1 is SGHDN and CDR2 is FVKESK.

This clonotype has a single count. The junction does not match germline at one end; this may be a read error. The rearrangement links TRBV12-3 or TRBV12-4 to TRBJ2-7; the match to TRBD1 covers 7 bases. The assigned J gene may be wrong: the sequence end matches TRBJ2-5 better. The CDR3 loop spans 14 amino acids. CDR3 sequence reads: CANSPKGGGETQYF. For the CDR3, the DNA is TGTGCCAACAGTCCCAAAGGGGGCGGAGAGACCCAGTACTTC.

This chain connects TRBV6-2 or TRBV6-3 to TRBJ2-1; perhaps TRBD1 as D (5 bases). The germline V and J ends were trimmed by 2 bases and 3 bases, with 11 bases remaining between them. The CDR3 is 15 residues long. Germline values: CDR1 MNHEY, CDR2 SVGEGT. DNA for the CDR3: TGTGCCAGCAGTTACGGGCAGGGTGGCTACAATGAGCAGTTCTTC. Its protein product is CASSYGQGGYNEQFF.

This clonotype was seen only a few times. The CDR3 reads CASSQELLGLGVQETQYF. CDR3 nucleotide sequence: TGCGCCAGCAGCCAAGAACTCCTGGGACTAGGGGTTCAAGAGACCCAGTACTTC. The V gene is TRBV4-3, the J gene TRBJ2-5; 8 nucleotides agree with TRBD2. V was pared by 0 bases and J by 2 bases, with 11 bases of the junction left unmatched. Germline V gene lookup returns CDR1 LGHNA and CDR2 YSLEER. There are 18 residues in the CDR3.

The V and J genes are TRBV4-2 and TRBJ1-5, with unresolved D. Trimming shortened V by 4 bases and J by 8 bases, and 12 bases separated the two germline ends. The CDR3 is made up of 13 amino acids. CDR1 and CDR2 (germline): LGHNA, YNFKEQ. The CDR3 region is CASSPYALEPQHF. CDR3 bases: TGTGCCAGCAGCCCCTACGCTTTGGAGCCCCAGCATTTT.

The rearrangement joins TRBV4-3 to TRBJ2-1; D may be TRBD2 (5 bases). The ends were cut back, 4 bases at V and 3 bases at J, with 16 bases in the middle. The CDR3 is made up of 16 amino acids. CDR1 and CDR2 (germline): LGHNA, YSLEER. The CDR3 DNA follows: TGCGCCAGCAGCCCCCTGAGGGTGGGGTACTACAATGAGCAGTTCTTC. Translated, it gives CASSPLRVGYYNEQFF.

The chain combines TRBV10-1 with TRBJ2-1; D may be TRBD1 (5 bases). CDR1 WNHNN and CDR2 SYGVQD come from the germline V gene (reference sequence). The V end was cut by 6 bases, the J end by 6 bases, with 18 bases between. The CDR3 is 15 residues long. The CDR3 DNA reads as TGCGCCAGCAGCCGCAGTCAGGGTGGCCTCAATGAGCAGTTCTTC. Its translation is CASSRSQGGLNEQFF.

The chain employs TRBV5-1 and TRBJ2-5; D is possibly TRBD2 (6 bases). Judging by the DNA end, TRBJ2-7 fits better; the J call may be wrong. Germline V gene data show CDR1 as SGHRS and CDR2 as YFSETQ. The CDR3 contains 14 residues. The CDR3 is CASSLVVAGSEQYF. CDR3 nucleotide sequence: TGCGCCAGCAGCTTGGTAGTTGCCGGGAGCGAGCAGTACTTC.

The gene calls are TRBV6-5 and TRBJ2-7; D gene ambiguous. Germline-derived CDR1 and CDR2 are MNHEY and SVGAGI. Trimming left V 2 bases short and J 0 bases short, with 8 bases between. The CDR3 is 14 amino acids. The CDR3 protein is CASSYGSSSYEQYF. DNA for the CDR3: TGTGCCAGCAGTTACGGGTCGAGCTCCTACGAGCAGTACTTC.

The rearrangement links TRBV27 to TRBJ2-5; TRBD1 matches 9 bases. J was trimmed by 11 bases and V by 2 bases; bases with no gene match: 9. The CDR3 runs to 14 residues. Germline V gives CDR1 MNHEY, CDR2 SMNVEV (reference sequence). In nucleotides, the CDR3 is TGTGCCAGCAGTTTAATGGGACAGGGACGTGAGCAGTACTTC. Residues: CASSLMGQGREQYF.

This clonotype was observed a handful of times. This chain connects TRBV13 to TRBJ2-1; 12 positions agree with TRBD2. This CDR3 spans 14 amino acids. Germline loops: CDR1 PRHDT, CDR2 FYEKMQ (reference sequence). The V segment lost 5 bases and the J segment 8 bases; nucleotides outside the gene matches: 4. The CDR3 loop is CASSIRLAGDEQFF. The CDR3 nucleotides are TGTGCCAGCAGCATAAGACTAGCGGGGGATGAGCAGTTCTTC.

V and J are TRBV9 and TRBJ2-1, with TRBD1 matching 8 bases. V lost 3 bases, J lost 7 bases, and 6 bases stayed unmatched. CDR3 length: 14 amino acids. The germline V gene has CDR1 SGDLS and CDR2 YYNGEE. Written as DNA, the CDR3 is TGTGCCAGCAGCGAGGAGGACAGGGCGAATGAGCAGTTCTTC. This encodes CASSEEDRANEQFF.

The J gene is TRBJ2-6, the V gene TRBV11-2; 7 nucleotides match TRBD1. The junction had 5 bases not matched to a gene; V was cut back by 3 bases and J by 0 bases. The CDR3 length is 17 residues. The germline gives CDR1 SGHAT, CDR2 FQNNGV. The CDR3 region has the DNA TGTGCCAGCAGCTTCCCGGGACAGAGCTCTGGGGCCAACGTCCTGACTTTC. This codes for CASSFPGQSSGANVLTF.

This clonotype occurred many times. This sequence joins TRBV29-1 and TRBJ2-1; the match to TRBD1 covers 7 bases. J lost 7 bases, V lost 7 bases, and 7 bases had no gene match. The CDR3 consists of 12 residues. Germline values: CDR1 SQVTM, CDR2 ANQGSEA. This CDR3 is CSALGQSNEQFF. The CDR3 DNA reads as TGCAGCGCCTTGGGACAGTCGAATGAGCAGTTCTTC.

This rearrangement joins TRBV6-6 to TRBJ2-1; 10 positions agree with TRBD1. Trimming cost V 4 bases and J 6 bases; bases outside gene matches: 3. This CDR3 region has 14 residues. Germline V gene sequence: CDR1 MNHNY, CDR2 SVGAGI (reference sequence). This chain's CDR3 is CASSFWTGGNEQFF. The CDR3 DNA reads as TGTGCCAGCAGTTTCTGGACAGGGGGCAATGAGCAGTTCTTC.

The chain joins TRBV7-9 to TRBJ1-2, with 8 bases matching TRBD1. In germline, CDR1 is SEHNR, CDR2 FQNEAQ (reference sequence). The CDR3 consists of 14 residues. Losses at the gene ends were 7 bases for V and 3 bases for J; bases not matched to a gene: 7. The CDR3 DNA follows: TGTGCCAGCAACCCCGGACAGGGCGACTATGGCTACACCTTC. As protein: CASNPGQGDYGYTF.

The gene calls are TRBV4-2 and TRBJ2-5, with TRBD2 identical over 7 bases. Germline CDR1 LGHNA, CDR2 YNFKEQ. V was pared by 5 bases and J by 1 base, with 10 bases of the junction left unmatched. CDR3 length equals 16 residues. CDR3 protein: CASSYPGEGLQETQYF. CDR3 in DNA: TGTGCCAGCAGCTATCCTGGGGAGGGGCTCCAAGAGACCCAGTACTTC.

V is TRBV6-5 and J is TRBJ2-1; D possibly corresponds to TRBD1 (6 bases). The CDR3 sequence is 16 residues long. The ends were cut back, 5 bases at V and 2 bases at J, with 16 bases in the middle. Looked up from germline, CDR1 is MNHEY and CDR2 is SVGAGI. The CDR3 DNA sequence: TGTGCCAGCAGTCCCGAACTAGGGGGTACCTACAATGAGCAGTTCTTC. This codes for CASSPELGGTYNEQFF.

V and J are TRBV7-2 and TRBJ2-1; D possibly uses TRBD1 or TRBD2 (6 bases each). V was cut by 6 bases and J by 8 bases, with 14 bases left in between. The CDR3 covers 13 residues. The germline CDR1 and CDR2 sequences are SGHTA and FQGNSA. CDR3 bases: TGTGCCAGCAGACCTTTGGGGGGCCATGAGCAGTTCTTC. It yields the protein CASRPLGGHEQFF.

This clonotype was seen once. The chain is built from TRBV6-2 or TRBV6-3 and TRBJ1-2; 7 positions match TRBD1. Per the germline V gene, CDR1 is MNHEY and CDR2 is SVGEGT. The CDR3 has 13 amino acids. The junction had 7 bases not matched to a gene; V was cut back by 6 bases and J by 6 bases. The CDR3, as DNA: TGTGCCAGCAGAGAAGCGGGGACAGATGGCTACACCTTC. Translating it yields CASREAGTDGYTF.

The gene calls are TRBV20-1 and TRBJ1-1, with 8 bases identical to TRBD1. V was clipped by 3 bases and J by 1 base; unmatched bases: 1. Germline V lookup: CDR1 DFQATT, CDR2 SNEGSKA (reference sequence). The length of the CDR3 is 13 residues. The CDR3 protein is CSASGTGNTEAFF. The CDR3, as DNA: TGCAGTGCTAGCGGGACAGGGAACACTGAAGCTTTCTTT.

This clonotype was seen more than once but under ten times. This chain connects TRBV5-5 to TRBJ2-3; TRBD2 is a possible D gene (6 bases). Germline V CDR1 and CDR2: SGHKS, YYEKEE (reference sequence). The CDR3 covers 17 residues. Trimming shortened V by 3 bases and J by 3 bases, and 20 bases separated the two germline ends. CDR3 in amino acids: CASSSAGAGPRTDTQYF. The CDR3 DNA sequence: TGTGCCAGCAGCTCCGCTGGTGCGGGGCCCAGGACAGATACGCAGTATTTT.

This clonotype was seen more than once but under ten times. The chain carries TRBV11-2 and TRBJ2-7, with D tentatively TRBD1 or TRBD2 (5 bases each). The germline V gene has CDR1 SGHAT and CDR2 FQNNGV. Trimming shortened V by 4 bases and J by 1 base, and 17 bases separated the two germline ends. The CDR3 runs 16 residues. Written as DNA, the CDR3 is TGTGCCAGCAGCTGGGGGTCTTTGACCAGGTCCTACGAGCAGTACTTC. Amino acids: CASSWGSLTRSYEQYF.

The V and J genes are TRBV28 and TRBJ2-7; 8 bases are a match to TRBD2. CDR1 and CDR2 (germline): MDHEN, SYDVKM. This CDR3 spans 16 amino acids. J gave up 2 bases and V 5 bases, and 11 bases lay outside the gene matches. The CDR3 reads CASSRGRGTRAYEQYF. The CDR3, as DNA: TGTGCCAGCAGTAGGGGCCGGGGGACTAGGGCCTACGAGCAGTACTTC.

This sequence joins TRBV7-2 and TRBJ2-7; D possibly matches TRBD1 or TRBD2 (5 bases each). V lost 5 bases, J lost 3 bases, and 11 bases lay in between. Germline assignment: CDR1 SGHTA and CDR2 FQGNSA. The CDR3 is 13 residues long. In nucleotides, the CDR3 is TGTGCCAGCAGCCGGGACGCCTACTACGAGCAGTACTTC. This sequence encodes CASSRDAYYEQYF.

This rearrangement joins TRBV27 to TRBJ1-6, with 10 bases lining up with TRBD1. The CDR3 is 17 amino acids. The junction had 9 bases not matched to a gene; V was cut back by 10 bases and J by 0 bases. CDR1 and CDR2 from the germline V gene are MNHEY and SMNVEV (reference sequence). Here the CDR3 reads CATRRDRGISYNSPLHF. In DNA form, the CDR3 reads TGTGCCACCCGACGGGACAGGGGAATCTCCTATAATTCACCCCTCCACTTT.

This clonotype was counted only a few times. The CDR3 spells CASSQAPSRLAGGTDTQYF. The CDR3 DNA sequence: TGTGCCAGCAGCCAAGCTCCGAGTCGGCTAGCGGGGGGAACAGATACGCAGTATTTT. This chain links TRBV4-2 with TRBJ2-3; 11 positions agree with TRBD2. The CDR3 consists of 19 residues. Germline V gives CDR1 LGHNA, CDR2 YNFKEQ. J lost 3 bases, V lost 1 base, and 12 bases had no gene match.

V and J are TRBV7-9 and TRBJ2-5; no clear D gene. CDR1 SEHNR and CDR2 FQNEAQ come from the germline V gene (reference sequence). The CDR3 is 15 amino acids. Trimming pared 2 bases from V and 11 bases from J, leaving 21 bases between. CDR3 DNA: TGTGCCAGCAGCTTAACTTTGACTTACGGCAATGAGCAGTACTTC. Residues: CASSLTLTYGNEQYF.